These 15 T cell receptor beta chains originate from one sample sequenced in a study of OX40 agonist ivuxolimab in advanced cancers. TCRdb's copy holds only in-frame clones and misses some; the assay was immunoSEQ multiplex PCR. This table has about 25,000 clones, approximately 91% appearing once. Here the sequenced sample was CD4+ or CD8+ T cells sorted from blood, taken in a trial of the OX40 agonist ivuxolimab. These receptors came from an adult with an advanced solid tumor such as melanoma, head and neck, liver or kidney cancer.

The genes are TRBV11-2 and TRBJ2-4, with D perhaps given as TRBD1 or TRBD2 (6 bases each). The V gene's germline CDR1 is SGHAT and CDR2 FQNNGV. The CDR3 has 18 residues. The V and J ends lost 5 bases and 6 bases respectively, with 26 bases between them. CDR3 residues: CASSPTHTTGGGPNIQYF. CDR3 DNA sequence: TGTGCCAGCAGCCCCACCCATACGACAGGTGGGGGGCCAAACATTCAGTACTTC.

The chain is built from TRBV10-3 and TRBJ2-1, with 11 positions matching TRBD1. CDR3 size: 15 residues. In germline, CDR1 is ENHRY, CDR2 SYGVKD. V shed 6 bases and J 8 bases; nucleotides not matched to a gene: 9. CDR3 region: CAIRKGQGDRDEQFF. Written as DNA, the CDR3 is TGTGCCATCAGGAAGGGACAGGGGGATCGGGATGAGCAGTTCTTC.

In this sample, this clone turned up once. This rearrangement joins TRBV10-3 to TRBJ1-2, with D perhaps TRBD1 (6 bases). From germline, CDR1 is ENHRY and CDR2 SYGVKD. The ends were cut back, 6 bases at V and 1 base at J, with 12 bases in the middle. There are 14 residues in the CDR3. The CDR3 sequence is CAIREDRSNYGYTF. The CDR3 bases are TGTGCCATCAGGGAGGACAGAAGTAACTATGGCTACACCTTC.

The chain uses TRBV4-3 and TRBJ2-7; 9 bases match TRBD1. The CDR3 spans 13 residues. CDR1 is LGHNA and CDR2 is YSLEER in the germline V gene. J was trimmed by 5 bases and V by 4 bases; bases with no gene match: 3. CDR3 DNA: TGCGCCAGCAGCCCCCGGACAGGGGACGAGCAGTACTTC. Protein sequence: CASSPRTGDEQYF.

The CDR3 bases are TGTGCCAGCAGCTTATGGCGGCAGGGGTTGGAGACCCAGTACTTC. Residues: CASSLWRQGLETQYF. The rearrangement uses TRBV7-2 and TRBJ2-5; perhaps TRBD1 as D (6 bases). CDR1 and CDR2 from the germline V gene are SGHTA and FQGNSA. The CDR3 spans 15 residues. V was cut by 2 bases and J by 5 bases, with 15 bases left in between.

The CDR3: CASSGQRLPGGEQYF. CDR3 nucleotides: TGTGCCAGCAGCGGGCAGAGGCTCCCGGGGGGGGAGCAGTACTTC. The V call is TRBV7-8, the J call TRBJ2-7, with 8 bases identical to TRBD2. This CDR3 region has 15 residues. Germline loops: CDR1 SGHVS, CDR2 FQNEAQ. The junction had 13 bases not matched to a gene; V was cut back by 5 bases and J by 7 bases.

The chain links TRBV20-1 to TRBJ2-3; possibly TRBD2 for D (7 bases). Germline loops: CDR1 DFQATT, CDR2 SNEGSKA (reference sequence). The germline V and J ends were trimmed by 5 bases and 14 bases, with 17 bases remaining between them. The CDR3 loop spans 11 amino acids. CDR3: CSALRGADSYF. CDR3 sequence (DNA): TGCAGTGCTCTTCGGGGGGCCGACTCGTATTTT.

The J gene is TRBJ1-5, the V gene TRBV6-1; no clear D gene. The CDR3 is made up of 12 amino acids. V lost 3 bases and J lost 4, with 4 bases in between. CDR1 is MNHNS and CDR2 is SASEGT in the germline V gene. The CDR3, as DNA: TGTGCCAGCAGTGAGTTAAATCAGCCCCAGCATTTT. Protein product: CASSELNQPQHF.

V and J are TRBV7-2 and TRBJ2-7; D is unresolved. The V gene lost 1 base and the J gene lost 0 bases, with 7 bases spanning the gap. The CDR3 runs 14 residues. CDR1 is SGHTA, CDR2 FQGNSA, per germline. The chain's CDR3 is CASSLGPSSYEQYF. The CDR3, as DNA: TGTGCCAGCAGCTTAGGCCCAAGCTCCTACGAGCAGTACTTC.

This clone came up once. This chain connects TRBV7-3 to TRBJ2-1, with D perhaps assigned TRBD1 or TRBD2 (6 bases each). The CDR3 runs to 13 residues. Trimming took 2 bases from V and 8 from J, leaving 10 bases between them. Germline CDR1 SGHTA, CDR2 FQGTGA. The CDR3 loop reads CASSLYREDEQFF. The CDR3 DNA follows: TGTGCCAGCAGCTTATACAGGGAGGATGAGCAGTTCTTC. The variable domain in full, with the rest retrieved from reference TRBV7-3 and TRBJ2-1, is GAGVSQTPSNKVTEKGKYVELRCDPISGHTALYWYRQSLGQGPEFLIYFQGTGAADDSGLPNDRFFAVRPEGSVSTLKIQRTERGDSAVYLCASSLYREDEQFFGPGTRLTVL.

The chain combines TRBV6-1 with TRBJ2-2, with no clear D. In germline, CDR1 is MNHNS, CDR2 SASEGT. The CDR3 is 14 amino acids. The CDR3 DNA follows: TGTGGGTCGAGCGCCTCCACGAACACCGGGGAGCTGTTTTTT. Translated, it gives CGSSASTNTGELFF.

The CDR3: CASSGGSNTGELFF. The CDR3 DNA reads TGTGCCAGCAGTGGGGGATCAAACACCGGGGAGCTGTTTTTT. This rearrangement joins TRBV9 to TRBJ2-2, with D tentatively TRBD1 or TRBD2 (5 bases each). Trimming stripped 5 bases from V and 2 bases from J, with 10 bases between. The length of the CDR3 is 14 residues. Germline-derived CDR1 and CDR2 are SGDLS and YYNGEE.

V and J are TRBV7-9 and TRBJ1-2, with TRBD1 identical over 7 bases. Trimming at V came to 7 bases and at J to 2 bases, leaving 4 bases not matched to a gene. The CDR3 runs 13 residues. CDR1 SEHNR and CDR2 FQNEAQ come from the germline V gene (reference sequence). CDR3 residues: CASTWTGNYGYTF. DNA of the CDR3: TGTGCCAGCACTTGGACAGGAAACTATGGCTACACCTTC.

The J gene is TRBJ2-5, the V gene TRBV27; TRBD1 aligns across 8 bases. This CDR3 is 13 amino acids long. V shed 6 bases, J shed 4 bases, and the junction held 4 bases outside the gene matches. Germline loops: CDR1 MNHEY, CDR2 SMNVEV (reference sequence). CDR3 region: CASRTGGRETQYF. The CDR3 region has the DNA TGTGCCAGCAGAACAGGGGGACGAGAGACCCAGTACTTC.

This rearrangement joins TRBV6-5 to TRBJ2-1; 8 bases fit TRBD2. The CDR3 covers 14 residues. The germline V gene has CDR1 MNHEY and CDR2 SVGAGI. Trimming cost V 7 bases and J 9 bases; bases outside gene matches: 11. CDR3 bases: TGTGCCAGCATCACAGGGATAGCGGGAAGTGAGCAGTTCTTC. This sequence encodes CASITGIAGSEQFF.